This T cell receptor beta chain was sequenced in a study of tumor and adjacent non-tumor tissue in lung cancer. Study-wide results and caveats: Normal lung showed higher cumulative top 100 clone frequency than tumor.

Remarks on this clonotype: The antigen is not known.

Three rounds of nested PCR, following a modified ARM-PCR protocol, produced the TCRbeta library. TCRdb used MiXCR to reprocess the multiplex PCR reads, holding one entry per CDR3 protein. The table includes about 50,000 distinct CDR3 sequences, around three quarters detected once. RNA was extracted from bulk tissue without any cell sorting. This non-tumor lung sample came from over 3 cm beyond the tumor edge. CDR1 is MGHRA and CDR2 is YSYEKL in the germline V gene. Trimming removed 2 bases from V and 13 bases from J, with 9 bases in between. This CDR3 is 12 amino acids long. The gene calls are TRBV4-1 and TRBJ1-6; D call uncertain. The TCR originated in a woman aged 55-70 years with non-small cell lung cancer. Sequenced material: distant non-tumor lung tissue. CDR3 sequence (DNA): TGCGCCAGCAGCCAATCCGACTGGCCCCTCCACTTT. The encoded protein is CASSQSDWPLHF.